This T cell receptor (beta chain) is from a study of identical twins. The authors used template switching to add a universal primer site and gave cDNA unique molecular identifiers. Each CDR3 protein gets one entry after TCRdb re-called the 5' RACE reads with MiXCR. The data contain 400,000 or so distinct CDR3 sequences, roughly 9% of them singletons. Specimen: naive T cells sorted from blood. The receptor's source is a woman aged 45-59 years in good health.

The CDR3 sequence: CASSLKQGDQPQHF. The CDR3, as DNA: TGTGCCAGCAGCCTTAAACAGGGAGATCAGCCCCAGCATTTT. The chain joins TRBV3-1 to TRBJ1-5; D is perhaps TRBD1 (6 bases). The CDR3 totals 14 residues. Germline CDR1 and CDR2: LGHDT and YNNKEL (reference sequence). V lost 4 bases, J lost 5 bases, and 12 bases lay in between. Supplemented by reference TRBV3-1 and TRBJ1-5, the full variable domain reads DTAVSQTPKYLVTQMGNDKSIKCEQNLGHDTMYWYKQDSKKFLKIMFSYNNKELIINETVPNRFSPKSPDKAHLNLHINSLELGDSAVYFCASSLKQGDQPQHFGDGTRLSIL.